This entry concerns a single TCR beta chain. What it binds is unknown. This record belongs to a study of cytomegalovirus exposure and HLA in healthy donors. Regarding the study as a whole: The availability of immune exposure information extended only to CMV serostatus. Most sequenced TCRs were rare (though some public TCRs occurred in many donors).

Per germline, CDR1 SGHRS and CDR2 YFSETQ. This CDR3 is built from 15 residues. V was pared by 3 bases and J by 7 bases, with 5 bases of the junction left unmatched. With 60 Vbeta and 13 Jbeta primers, the PCR was carried out. The repertoire was sequenced with immunoSEQ multiplex PCR; TCRdb's copy has only in-frame clones and lacks some. The sample carries around 150,000 clones, about 87% recorded once. The donors, nominally healthy at sampling, likely had unrecorded immune exposures. This receptor was obtained from a woman aged 25 to 39 in good health and CMV-seronegative. This chain uses TRBV5-1 with TRBJ2-2; TRBD1 aligns across 11 bases. Sequencing was performed on PBMCs. The CDR3 nucleotides read TGCGCCAGCAGCTCCGGACAGGGGGCGGGCGGGGAGCTGTTTTTT. It specifies CASSSGQGAGGELFF. The variable domain in full, completed from reference TRBV5-1 and TRBJ2-2, reads KAGVTQTPRYLIKTRGQQVTLSCSPISGHRSVSWYQQTPGQGLQFLFEYFSETQRNKGNFPGRFSGRQFSNSRSEMNVSTLELGDSALYLCASSSGQGAGGELFFGEGSRLTVL.